Listed below are T cell receptor beta chains from one sample, sequenced in a study of STAT3 mutations in large granular lymphocyte leukemia. Assay used: immunoSEQ multiplex PCR; TCRdb lists only in-frame clones, some missing. The sample consists of tens of thousands of clones, roughly 88% of them appearing once. Sequencing was carried out using PBMCs. These receptors all stem from a human donor with T large granular lymphocyte leukemia. Some clones in this sample may be carry-over from other donors' samples. Both conserved end residues are part of each CDR3. D genes are given only for firm matches. Clone sizes are given selectively: once, few, many, or a class where the clone is expanded.

V,size,D,J,DNA,CDR3
TRBV30,-,-,TRBJ1-1,TGTGCCTGGATTCAGGGTAGAGCTTTCTTT,CAWIQGRAFF
TRBV7-2,-,-,TRBJ2-5,TGTGCCAGCAGCTCCCGATTCGGTAGCGTAGTGGAGACCCAGTACTTC,CASSSRFGSVVETQYF
TRBV28,-,TRBD1,TRBJ2-7,TGTGCCAGCAGTCCCTCGGGACAGACCCTTAAAGAGCAGTACTTC,CASSPSGQTLKEQYF
TRBV28,-,-,TRBJ2-1,TGTGCCAGCAAACTCTTGGGACCGAATAGGAATGAGCAGTTCTTC,CASKLLGPNRNEQFF
TRBV2,-,-,TRBJ1-2,TGTGCCAGCAGTGAAGGGTCAGACTATGGCTACACCTTC,CASSEGSDYGYTF
TRBV4-2,few,TRBD2,TRBJ2-2,TGTGCCAGCAGCCCTCCGGGACTAGCGGCCGGGGAGCTGTTTTTT,CASSPPGLAAGELFF
TRBV30,-,-,TRBJ1-1,TGTGCCTGGAGTGTAGGGCGGTTTACTGGTGAAGCTTTCTTT,CAWSVGRFTGEAFF
TRBV6-6,once,TRBD1,TRBJ1-1,TGTGCCAGCAGGGTCCAGGGACAGGCCGATGAAGCTTTCTTT,CASRVQGQADEAFF
TRBV27,-,TRBD1,TRBJ1-5,TGTGCCAGCAGTTTATTTACAGGGGAGCCCCAGCATTTT,CASSLFTGEPQHF
TRBV29-1,-,-,TRBJ1-1,TGCAGCGTTGATCGAGGGGCGCGGACTGAAGCTTTCTTT,CSVDRGARTEAFF
TRBV25-1,once,TRBD2,TRBJ2-7,TGTGCCAGCAGTGGGACGGGAGGTTCCGAAAAATACGAGCAGTACTTC,CASSGTGGSEKYEQYF
TRBV15,-,-,TRBJ1-6,TGTGCCACCAGCCCTCGTTCAGGGAGCTCCTATAATTCACCCCTCCACTTT,CATSPRSGSSYNSPLHF
TRBV11-2,few,-,TRBJ1-5,TGTGCCAGCAGCACGGACATTACTCAGCCCCAGCATTTT,CASSTDITQPQHF
TRBV18,-,-,TRBJ1-5,TGTGCCAGCTCACTCACCGGGAAAACCAATCAGCCCCAGCATTTT,CASSLTGKTNQPQHF
TRBV11-2,once,TRBD1,TRBJ1-5,TGTGCCAGCAGCACCGGGACAGGCCATCAGCCCCAGCATTTT,CASSTGTGHQPQHF
TRBV5-4,-,TRBD1,TRBJ1-1,TGTGCCAGCAGCCCTGGGACAGGGGGCGGCACTGAAGCTTTCTTT,CASSPGTGGGTEAFF
TRBV13,-,-,TRBJ1-1,TGTGCCAGCAGCTTAGGTGGGTTTACTGAAGCTTTCTTT,CASSLGGFTEAFF
TRBV6-4,few,-,TRBJ2-2,TGTGCCAGCAGTGGAGGGAGCGACACCGGGGAGCTGTTTTTT,CASSGGSDTGELFF
TRBV5-4,-,TRBD1,TRBJ2-5,TGTGCCAGCAGCCACGGACAGGGGCGCGAGACCCAGTACTTC,CASSHGQGRETQYF
TRBV10-3,-,TRBD1,TRBJ2-2,TGTGCCATCAGGGGACAGGGGGGATTGAGCGGGGAGCTGTTTTTT,CAIRGQGGLSGELFF
TRBV15,-,-,TRBJ1-4,TGTGCCACCAGCAGAGATCGGTCTTATAATGAAAAACTGTTTTTT,CATSRDRSYNEKLFF
TRBV6-5,-,-,TRBJ1-2,TGTGCCAGCAAAGGGGACAACTATGGCTACACCTTC,CASKGDNYGYTF
TRBV6-6,-,-,TRBJ1-2,TGTGCCAGCAGTCCATCGGACTATGGCTACACCTTC,CASSPSDYGYTF
TRBV7-9,-,TRBD2,TRBJ2-1,TGTGCCAGCAGCCCTCGAATACTAGCGGGGGCCCTTTGGGATGAGCAGTTCTTC,CASSPRILAGALWDEQFF
TRBV7-6,-,TRBD2,TRBJ2-5,TGTGCCAGCAGCCCCGGGGAGGGCCGGCAGGAGACCCAGTACTTC,CASSPGEGRQETQYF
TRBV4-2,-,-,TRBJ1-2,TGTGCCAGCAGCCAAGTTGGGGGAGAAAACTATGGCTACACCTTC,CASSQVGGENYGYTF
TRBV5-4,-,-,TRBJ1-4,TGTGCCAGCAGCTTGGTGGGGGGTAGTAATGAAAAACTGTTTTTT,CASSLVGGSNEKLFF
TRBV4-3,-,-,TRBJ1-6,TGCGCCAGCAGCCAAGATGGGGATAGGATTTCACCCCTCCACTTT,CASSQDGDRISPLHF